The 30 T cell receptor beta chains presented below share a single source sample, sequenced in a study of T cell changes during pregnancy in multiple sclerosis. Clones were read by immunoSEQ multiplex PCR, and TCRdb kept only the in-frame ones, dropping some. The sample contains tens of thousands of clones, just over 85% of which appear only once. The sample consisted of CD4+ T cells from peripheral blood mononuclear cells, taken in the second trimester of pregnancy. Source of these receptors: a female donor with multiple sclerosis, enrolled in a pregnancy study.

The chain links TRBV5-6 to TRBJ1-2; D unresolved. The CDR3 contains 13 residues. Germline V lookup: CDR1 SGHDT, CDR2 YYEEEE. The V end was cut by 1 base, the J end by 3 bases, with 7 bases between. The DNA for the CDR3 is TGTGCCAGCAGCTTGTCCGGGGACTATGGCTACACCTTC. Amino acid sequence: CASSLSGDYGYTF.

The CDR3 protein is CASSLDRGYGYTF. CDR3 DNA: TGCGCCAGCAGCTTGGACAGGGGCTATGGCTACACCTTC. The rearrangement joins TRBV5-1 to TRBJ1-2; 7 positions agree with TRBD1. From germline, CDR1 is SGHRS and CDR2 YFSETQ. The CDR3 is made up of 13 amino acids. With V trimmed by 0 bases and J by 4 bases, 0 bases remained unmatched.

This sequence joins TRBV7-6 and TRBJ2-7; maybe TRBD2 (5 bases). The V gene's germline CDR1 is SGHVS and CDR2 FNYEAQ. CDR3 length: 14 amino acids. V was clipped by 1 base and J by 0 bases, with 7 bases between them. The CDR3 spells CASSLVRDSYEQYF. The CDR3 coding sequence is TGTGCCAGCAGCTTAGTACGGGACTCCTACGAGCAGTACTTC.

The V gene is TRBV7-2, the J gene TRBJ1-4; 10 bases fit TRBD1. This CDR3 region has 16 residues. V lost 5 bases to trimming and J lost 8 bases; unmatched junction nucleotides: 11. Germline-derived CDR1 and CDR2 are SGHTA and FQGNSA. The CDR3 bases are TGTGCCAGCAGCGGGGACAGGGGCCAGCCTGGGGAAAAACTGTTTTTT. This sequence encodes CASSGDRGQPGEKLFF.

The V call is TRBV5-1, the J call TRBJ2-3, with TRBD1 matching 8 bases. Germline V gene lookup returns CDR1 SGHRS and CDR2 YFSETQ. CDR3 length: 15 amino acids. The V segment lost 6 bases and the J segment 3 bases; nucleotides outside the gene matches: 9. The CDR3 region has the DNA TGCGCCAGCACCCGACTTGACAGGGGAACAGATACGCAGTATTTT. This gives the protein CASTRLDRGTDTQYF.

The chain employs TRBV5-1 and TRBJ2-7, with 10 bases fitting TRBD2. The germline CDR1 and CDR2 sequences are SGHRS and YFSETQ. CDR3 size: 15 residues. The V and J ends lost 0 bases and 3 bases, in that order; junction bases with no gene match: 3. The CDR3 region has the DNA TGCGCCAGCAGCTTGGGACTAGCGGGCAACTACGAGCAGTACTTC. It yields the protein CASSLGLAGNYEQYF.

In this sample, this clone turned up a few times. The genes are TRBV30 and TRBJ1-1; D is unresolved. Trimming took 0 bases from V and 0 from J, leaving 5 bases between them. Germline CDR1 GTSNPN, CDR2 SVGIG (reference sequence). CDR3 length equals 13 residues. The CDR3 here is CAWSVVVNTEAFF. The CDR3 nucleotides read TGTGCCTGGAGTGTGGTAGTGAACACTGAAGCTTTCTTT.

The chain combines TRBV30 with TRBJ2-7; TRBD2 matches 10 bases. Germline CDR1 and CDR2: GTSNPN and SVGIG (reference sequence). Trimming at V came to 4 bases and at J to 5 bases, leaving 17 bases not matched to a gene. The CDR3 has 17 amino acids. The DNA for the CDR3 is TGTGCCTGGACTTGGCCCCCTTCTAGCGGGAGATCCCACGAGCAGTACTTC. This sequence encodes CAWTWPPSSGRSHEQYF.

A remark on this clone: A junction boundary mismatches the germline segment, possibly from a read error. The CDR3 DNA reads as TGTGCCAGCAGCCTATCCGGGACTAGCGGGCTCTTC. Translation: CASSLSGTSGLF. The rearrangement links TRBV11-2 to TRBJ2-1; 12 positions agree with TRBD2. CDR3 length equals 12 residues. Looked up from germline, CDR1 is SGHAT and CDR2 is FQNNGV.

The chain has TRBV27 and TRBJ2-6; 7 positions match TRBD2. Germline V gene sequence: CDR1 MNHEY, CDR2 SMNVEV (reference sequence). Trimming at V came to 5 bases and at J to 0 bases, leaving 13 bases not matched to a gene. This CDR3 region has 19 residues. The CDR3 bases are TGTGCCAGCAGTGGACCCTTCGGGACTACCACCTCTGGGGCCAACGTCCTGACTTTC. Its protein is CASSGPFGTTTSGANVLTF.

The genes are TRBV9 and TRBJ2-1; possible D gene TRBD2, 6 bases. Trimming took off 0 bases at V and 8 bases at J, with 12 bases between the two ends. CDR1 SGDLS and CDR2 YYNGEE come from the germline V gene. The CDR3 is made up of 14 amino acids. The CDR3 region is CASSVAASAHEQFF. In nucleotides, the CDR3 is TGTGCCAGCAGCGTAGCCGCTAGCGCGCATGAGCAGTTCTTC.

As for this clone: Additional DNA sequences in this sample encode the identical CDR3. The chain recombines TRBV7-2 with TRBJ1-1, with 7 bases fitting TRBD1. The V gene end was trimmed by 6 bases and the J gene end by 1 base; junction bases not matched to a gene: 2. Germline V gene data show CDR1 as SGHTA and CDR2 as FQGNSA. The CDR3 runs 13 residues. The CDR3 region is CASRRQGNTEAFF. For the CDR3, the DNA is TGTGCCAGCAGGCGACAGGGGAACACTGAAGCTTTCTTT.

The chain is built from TRBV12-5 and TRBJ2-7, with 13 bases lining up with TRBD2. CDR1 and CDR2 from the germline V gene are LGHNT and FRNRAP. The V gene end was trimmed by 6 bases and the J gene end by 5 bases; junction bases not matched to a gene: 22. This CDR3 has 20 residues. CDR3 nucleotides: TGTGCTAGTGGCCCGGGACAGGGGAAATCTACCGGGACTAGCGGGGACGAGCAGTACTTC. Amino acids: CASGPGQGKSTGTSGDEQYF.

The chain combines TRBV29-1 with TRBJ2-1, with 7 bases that match TRBD2. Germline V CDR1 and CDR2: SQVTM, ANQGSEA. Germline trimming cut 2 bases from V and 7 bases from J; bases unmatched to any gene: 8. The CDR3 sequence is 14 residues long. The chain's CDR3 is CSVERDYPRNEQFF. The CDR3 DNA is TGCAGCGTTGAACGGGACTACCCACGAAATGAGCAGTTCTTC.

The rearrangement links TRBV7-3 to TRBJ1-1; the match to TRBD1 covers 7 bases. Germline loops: CDR1 SGHTA, CDR2 FQGTGA. Trimming removed 4 bases from V and 3 bases from J; junction bases left unmatched: 5. CDR3 size: 14 residues. The CDR3 coding sequence is TGTGCCAGCAGCTCAGGACAGGACCACACTGAAGCTTTCTTT. It codes for CASSSGQDHTEAFF.

A single count supports this clone. The rearrangement uses TRBV2 and TRBJ2-7, with 7 bases that match TRBD1. CDR1 and CDR2 from the germline V gene are SNHLY and FYNNEI. CDR3 length equals 14 residues. The J segment lost 3 bases and the V segment lost 6 bases, leaving 8 bases of the junction unmatched. CDR3 sequence: CASSPRTGHYEQYF. Here the CDR3 DNA reads TGTGCCAGCAGCCCGAGGACAGGTCACTACGAGCAGTACTTC. Together with reference TRBV2 and TRBJ2-7, the CDR3 gives the full variable domain: EPEVTQTPSHQVTQMGQEVILRCVPISNHLYFYWYRQILGQKVEFLVSFYNNEISEKSEIFDDQFSVERPDGSNFTLKIRSTKLEDSAMYFCASSPRTGHYEQYFGPGTRLTVT.

This chain connects TRBV5-1 to TRBJ1-2, with 9 bases aligning to TRBD1. In germline, CDR1 is SGHRS, CDR2 YFSETQ. The CDR3 is made up of 15 amino acids. After removal of 3 bases from V and 4 bases from J, the junction contained 7 bases not matched to a gene. The CDR3 DNA is TGCGCCAGCAGCTCGACAGGGGGTAGTGGCTATGGCTACACCTTC. Translating gives CASSSTGGSGYGYTF. The full variable domain, its missing parts supplied by reference TRBV5-1 and TRBJ1-2, is KAGVTQTPRYLIKTRGQQVTLSCSPISGHRSVSWYQQTPGQGLQFLFEYFSETQRNKGNFPGRFSGRQFSNSRSEMNVSTLELGDSALYLCASSSTGGSGYGYTFGSGTRLTVV.

The CDR3 loop reads CASSSFGSLQLTSTDTQYF. The CDR3 DNA is TGCGCCAGCAGTTCCTTCGGGTCGCTGCAGCTTACTAGCACAGATACGCAGTATTTT. The chain recombines TRBV5-1 with TRBJ2-3; D is unresolved. CDR1 and CDR2 (germline): SGHRS, YFSETQ. The V end was cut by 5 bases, the J end by 0 bases, with 25 bases between. The length of the CDR3 is 19 residues.

The chain links TRBV11-3 to TRBJ2-1, with 10 positions matching TRBD2. The length of the CDR3 is 14 residues. The germline V gene encodes CDR1 SGHNT and CDR2 YENEEA. V trimming: 4 bases; J trimming: 8 bases; junction bases outside the gene matches: 5. CDR3 loop: CASSSLAGGHEQFF. CDR3 DNA: TGTGCCAGCAGCTCGTTAGCGGGAGGCCATGAGCAGTTCTTC.

This clone was recorded a few times. The J gene is TRBJ1-5, the V gene TRBV30; weak D call: TRBD1 (5 bases). CDR3 length equals 13 residues. Germline V gene lookup returns CDR1 GTSNPN and CDR2 SVGIG (reference sequence). Trimming removed 0 bases from V and 7 bases from J, with 10 bases in between. DNA of the CDR3: TGTGCCTGGAGTGTCAGGGAGGGCCAGCCCCAGCATTTT. Protein product: CAWSVREGQPQHF.

The DNA of the CDR3 is TGTGCCAGCAGTTACGGAATTCCAGGCGAGCAGTACTTC. This codes for CASSYGIPGEQYF. This chain joins TRBV6-5 and TRBJ2-7; D not resolved. V shed 2 bases and J shed 6 bases, with 11 bases lying between them. This CDR3 is built from 13 residues. Germline CDR1 MNHEY, CDR2 SVGAGI.

In its sample, this clone was seen a few times. The chain uses TRBV2 and TRBJ2-6; no definite D call. CDR3 length: 15 residues. The germline V and J ends were trimmed by 6 bases and 0 bases, with 9 bases remaining between them. Germline-derived CDR1 and CDR2 are SNHLY and FYNNEI. The CDR3 here is CASRKEFSGANVLTF. DNA for the CDR3: TGTGCCAGCAGGAAGGAGTTCTCTGGGGCCAACGTCCTGACTTTC.

This sequence joins TRBV9 and TRBJ1-1, with a weak D call TRBD1 (6 bases). CDR3 length: 15 amino acids. Germline V gene sequence: CDR1 SGDLS, CDR2 YYNGEE. With 7 bases removed from V and 0 bases from J, the gap between germline ends came to 16 bases. As DNA, the CDR3 is TGTGCCAGCGGCCCGGGACAACCGATGAACACTGAAGCTTTCTTT. Protein sequence: CASGPGQPMNTEAFF.

This chain uses TRBV4-2 with TRBJ2-1; perhaps TRBD1 as D (6 bases). The CDR3 is 17 amino acids. Trimming shortened V by 4 bases and J by 5 bases, and 21 bases separated the two germline ends. Germline-derived CDR1 and CDR2 are LGHNA and YNFKEQ. Here the CDR3 reads CASSPSPTGNSNNEQFF. DNA for the CDR3: TGTGCCAGCAGCCCGAGCCCAACAGGGAATAGTAACAATGAGCAGTTCTTC.

This chain joins TRBV9 and TRBJ1-1; 9 bases are shared with TRBD1. Germline trimming cut 3 bases from V and 0 bases from J; bases unmatched to any gene: 3. Germline assignment: CDR1 SGDLS and CDR2 YYNGEE. This CDR3 comprises 15 residues. CDR3 in amino acids: CASSGDRDVNTEAFF. DNA of the CDR3: TGTGCCAGCAGCGGGGACAGGGATGTGAACACTGAAGCTTTCTTT.

CDR3: CASSTLGVYYGYTF. The CDR3 bases are TGTGCCAGTAGCACCCTGGGCGTATACTATGGCTACACCTTC. The rearrangement uses TRBV19 and TRBJ1-2, with D unclear. The CDR3 extends over 14 amino acids. In germline, CDR1 is LNHDA, CDR2 SQIVND (reference sequence). The V end was cut by 6 bases, the J end by 3 bases, with 14 bases between.

This chain connects TRBV5-4 to TRBJ2-1; TRBD2 agrees at 10 bases. The V gene end was trimmed by 3 bases and the J gene end by 6 bases; junction bases not matched to a gene: 6. The germline CDR1 and CDR2 sequences are SGHNT and YYREEE (reference sequence). The CDR3 is 15 residues long. The CDR3, as DNA: TGTGCCAGCAGCTGGGGACTAGCGAATTTCAATGAGCAGTTCTTC. Encoded protein: CASSWGLANFNEQFF.

The genes are TRBV7-8 and TRBJ2-3; TRBD2 agrees at 11 bases. Germline lookup yields CDR1 SGHVS and CDR2 FQNEAQ. The CDR3 contains 15 residues. The J segment lost 7 bases and the V segment lost 2 bases, leaving 5 bases of the junction unmatched. CDR3 in amino acids: CASSLQGLADHTQYF. The DNA for the CDR3 is TGTGCCAGCAGCTTACAGGGACTAGCGGATCATACGCAGTATTTT.

This chain connects TRBV19 to TRBJ1-4; 11 bases match TRBD1. The germline V gene has CDR1 LNHDA and CDR2 SQIVND (reference sequence). With V trimmed by 1 base and J by 10 bases, 5 bases remained unmatched. The CDR3 is made up of 15 amino acids. The CDR3 DNA is TGTGCCAGTAGTATAGCCGGGACAGGGGGTGCAAAACTGTTTTTT. It specifies CASSIAGTGGAKLFF.

The V gene is TRBV5-4, the J gene TRBJ2-7, with 16 bases fitting TRBD2. CDR1 SGHNT and CDR2 YYREEE come from the germline V gene (reference sequence). CDR3 size: 16 residues. V was pared by 4 bases and J by 6 bases, with 7 bases of the junction left unmatched. The chain's CDR3 is CASSRGLAGGLIEQYF. In nucleotides, the CDR3 is TGTGCCAGCAGCAGGGGACTAGCGGGAGGGCTTATCGAGCAGTACTTC. The full variable domain, in which reference TRBV5-4 and TRBJ2-7 provide the parts outside the CDR3, is ETGVTQSPTHLIKTRGQQVTLRCSSQSGHNTVSWYQQALGQGPQFIFQYYREEENGRGNFPPRFSGLQFPNYSSELNVNALELDDSALYLCASSRGLAGGLIEQYFGPGTRLTVT.